This TCR beta chain was recovered during a study of CD8+ T cells in alopecia areata. For the study at large: People stayed on tofacitinib for 6 to 18 months, then stopped the drug for 6 months.

In each case, RNA was isolated and then reverse transcribed into cDNA as the sequencing template. Sequencing was performed with immunoSEQ multiplex PCR; in TCRdb, only in-frame clones are kept and a portion is missing. Altogether about 150,000 clones are present, 45% to 55% being singletons, with the ten largest covering just under 20%. Sorting of CD4+ and CD8+ T cells was performed on PBMCs. The CDR3 sequence is 10 residues long. Trimming shortened V by 2 bases and J by 9 bases, and 7 bases separated the two germline ends. Germline V lookup: CDR1 DFQATT, CDR2 SNEGSKA (reference sequence). The sample consisted of CD8+ T cells sorted from blood, taken at week 0. The TCR comes from a human donor with alopecia areata. This chain links TRBV20-1 with TRBJ1-1, with D unclear. The CDR3 sequence: CSARTPKAFF. The CDR3 DNA reads as TGCAGTGCTAGAACGCCGAAAGCTTTCTTT.